These 14 T cell receptor beta chains share one sample of origin, sequenced in a study of early T cells in non-severe SARS-CoV-2 infection. TCRdb itself ran the 5' RACE reads through MiXCR, one entry per CDR3 protein. The sample holds 30,000 to 40,000 distinct CDR3 sequences, about 5% seen once. Material: whole blood. The receptors come from an adult who was a healthcare worker with PCR-confirmed SARS-CoV-2 infection or an uninfected control (not recorded which).

This clonotype was observed at least ten times. The rearrangement links TRBV7-8 to TRBJ1-1; D unresolved. V lost 1 base and J lost 12, with 12 bases in between. In germline, CDR1 is SGHVS, CDR2 FQNEAQ. This CDR3 is built from 12 residues. Here the CDR3 DNA reads TGTGCCAGCAGCTTAGATTCTGGGATGACTTTCTTT. Amino acid sequence: CASSLDSGMTFF.

This clonotype turned up a few times. V and J are TRBV4-1 and TRBJ2-7, with D possibly being TRBD1 (6 bases). The CDR3 is 15 amino acids. Germline V CDR1 and CDR2: MGHRA, YSYEKL. V gave up 5 bases and J gave up 3 bases, with 17 bases separating them. This chain's CDR3 is CASSVGGTRYYEQYF. CDR3 coding DNA: TGCGCCAGCAGCGTAGGTGGGACACGATACTACGAGCAGTACTTC.

This clonotype occurred many times. This chain links TRBV7-2 with TRBJ2-1; 14 bases agree with TRBD2. V lost 1 base, J lost 9 bases, and 14 bases stayed unmatched. CDR3 length equals 19 residues. Looked up from germline, CDR1 is SGHTA and CDR2 is FQGNSA. The CDR3 protein is CASSLGPPMTSGGATEQFF. The CDR3, as DNA: TGTGCCAGCAGCTTAGGCCCCCCCATGACTAGCGGGGGGGCTACTGAGCAGTTCTTC.

This clonotype was recorded at least ten times. The chain recombines TRBV2 with TRBJ1-6; 8 positions match TRBD1. The germline V gene encodes CDR1 SNHLY and CDR2 FYNNEI. The CDR3 totals 14 residues. Trimming at V came to 4 bases and at J to 8 bases, leaving 4 bases not matched to a gene. CDR3 loop: CASSVDRGDSPLHF. As DNA, the CDR3 is TGTGCCAGCAGTGTCGACAGGGGAGATTCACCCCTCCACTTT.

This clonotype has at least ten counts. The chain couples TRBV5-6 to TRBJ1-2; TRBD1 agrees at 8 bases. The CDR3 has 14 amino acids. J gave up 5 bases and V 3 bases, and 6 bases lay outside the gene matches. From germline, CDR1 is SGHDT and CDR2 YYEEEE. Here the CDR3 reads CASSSRGHMYGYTF. In DNA, the CDR3 is TGTGCCAGCAGCTCCAGGGGGCATATGTATGGCTACACCTTC.

The V gene is TRBV5-4, the J gene TRBJ2-3; D is uncertain. This CDR3 contains 12 residues. Germline CDR1 is SGHNT and CDR2 is YYREEE (reference sequence). The germline V and J ends were trimmed by 4 bases and 4 bases, with 7 bases remaining between them. In DNA, the CDR3 is TGTGCCAGCAGCGCCTCAGCAGATACGCAGTATTTT. Amino acid sequence: CASSASADTQYF.

This clonotype was seen at least ten times. This chain links TRBV19 with TRBJ2-5; D possibly corresponds to TRBD2 (5 bases). The CDR3 is made up of 15 amino acids. Between the trimmed V and J ends, which lost 5 bases and 7 bases, there was a span of 20 bases. Germline lookup yields CDR1 LNHDA and CDR2 SQIVND (reference sequence). CDR3 residues: CASSSSEGPFGTQYF. In DNA form, the CDR3 reads TGTGCCAGTAGTTCCAGCGAGGGTCCTTTCGGGACCCAGTACTTC.

Ten or more counts support this clonotype. In nucleotides, the CDR3 is TGCGCCAGCAGTGAGCTGCTGGGACTAGCGGGGGACTACGAGCAGTACTTC. This sequence encodes CASSELLGLAGDYEQYF. The rearrangement links TRBV10-2 to TRBJ2-7; 14 bases match TRBD2. The CDR3 has 17 amino acids. Per the germline V gene, CDR1 is WSHSY and CDR2 is SAAADI. Trimming removed 2 bases from V and 3 bases from J; junction bases left unmatched: 6.

This clonotype was seen repeatedly, ten times or more. The rearrangement uses TRBV4-1 and TRBJ2-1; no reliable D call. This CDR3 comprises 15 residues. V gave up 3 bases and J gave up 5 bases, with 14 bases separating them. Germline V gene lookup returns CDR1 MGHRA and CDR2 YSYEKL. For the CDR3, the DNA is TGCGCCAGCAGCCACCCGGGTAAGAAGGACAATGAGCAGTTCTTC. This sequence encodes CASSHPGKKDNEQFF.

In this sample, this clonotype turned up many times. This sequence joins TRBV6-6 and TRBJ2-6; TRBD1 aligns across 7 bases. Germline V lookup: CDR1 MNHNY, CDR2 SVGAGI (reference sequence). After removal of 5 bases from V and 0 bases from J, the junction contained 7 bases not matched to a gene. This CDR3 has 17 residues. The CDR3 region is CASSKGQVSSGANVLTF. The CDR3 DNA sequence: TGTGCCAGCAGTAAAGGACAGGTCAGCTCTGGGGCCAACGTCCTGACTTTC.

In its sample, this clonotype was seen many times. The chain is built from TRBV10-3 and TRBJ2-5; the D is unclear. The V end was cut by 7 bases, the J end by 3 bases, with 9 bases between. Germline values: CDR1 ENHRY, CDR2 SYGVKD. The CDR3 loop spans 12 amino acids. This CDR3 reads CAIKAGEETQYF. CDR3 in DNA: TGTGCCATCAAGGCAGGCGAAGAGACCCAGTACTTC.

The sample holds many counts of this clonotype. CDR3 in amino acids: CASSQGIPTDTQYF. The CDR3 nucleotides are TGTGCCAGCAGCCAAGGTATTCCTACAGATACGCAGTATTTT. The chain links TRBV4-2 to TRBJ2-3; D gene ambiguous. Germline assignment: CDR1 LGHNA and CDR2 YNFKEQ. V was clipped by 1 base and J by 3 bases, with 8 bases between them. CDR3 size: 14 residues.

This clonotype was observed at least ten times. This sequence joins TRBV6-1 and TRBJ2-7; 10 nucleotides agree with TRBD1. The CDR3 is made up of 16 amino acids. The V segment lost 4 bases and the J segment 3 bases; nucleotides outside the gene matches: 9. CDR1 MNHNS and CDR2 SASEGT come from the germline V gene. The CDR3 is CASSGGGQGILYEQYF. CDR3 in DNA: TGTGCCAGCAGTGGAGGGGGACAGGGGATCCTCTACGAGCAGTACTTC.

This clonotype was detected many times. The chain couples TRBV5-1 to TRBJ2-1; possibly TRBD1 for D (7 bases). The CDR3 extends over 14 amino acids. Germline CDR1 reads SGHRS; CDR2 reads YFSETQ. Trimming removed 5 bases at V and 6 bases at J, with 15 bases between. For the CDR3, the DNA is TGCGCCAGCAGTGCAGGGGGGTCCCGCAATGAGCAGTTCTTC. Its protein product is CASSAGGSRNEQFF.